Following are 2 T cell receptor beta chains from one sample sequenced in a study of blood T cells in healthy people across ages (dated by TCRdb to the mid-2010s). Library preparation employed 5' RACE. Sequencing was performed on an Illumina HiSeq 2500. A second roughly 6 to 11 cycle PCR used a sample-barcoded 5' primer and a J-beta primer mix. In TCRdb, the public reads were trimmed at Q25 with fastp and aligned with MiXCR, with productive beta chains retained. When rows share a CDR3 protein, they turn into one entry using the most common DNA and genes. A total of about 1,800,000 distinct CDR3 sequences appear in this sample, 28% of them only once. Jointly, the top ten make up roughly 8% of the sample. Input material: blood. These receptors all come from a woman aged 25-40 years in good health.

The J gene is TRBJ2-7, the V gene TRBV4-3; D might be TRBD1 or TRBD2, each matching 5 bases. The CDR3 sequence is 16 residues long. Per germline, CDR1 LGHNA and CDR2 YSLEER. The ends were cut back, 11 bases at V and 5 bases at J, with 28 bases in the middle. CDR3 nucleotides: TGCGCCTCGAGCCAAGATTTTGTGGGGGAGCAGGACGAGCAGTACTTC. Its translation is CASSQDFVGEQDEQYF.

This clonotype was observed many times. The chain joins TRBV11-3 to TRBJ2-1, with D uncertain. The germline V gene encodes CDR1 SGHNT and CDR2 YENEEA. The CDR3 covers 12 residues. The ends were cut back, 5 bases at V and 8 bases at J, with 10 bases in the middle. CDR3 bases: TGTGCCAGCAGCGCCCGATTGGATGAGCAGTTCTTC. It is translated as CASSARLDEQFF. Together with reference TRBV11-3 and TRBJ2-1, the CDR3 gives the full variable domain: EAGVVQSPRYKIIEKKQPVAFWCNPISGHNTLYWYLQNLGQGPELLIRYENEEAVDDSQLPKDRFSAERLKGVDSTLKIQPAELGDSAVYLCASSARLDEQFFGPGTRLTVL.